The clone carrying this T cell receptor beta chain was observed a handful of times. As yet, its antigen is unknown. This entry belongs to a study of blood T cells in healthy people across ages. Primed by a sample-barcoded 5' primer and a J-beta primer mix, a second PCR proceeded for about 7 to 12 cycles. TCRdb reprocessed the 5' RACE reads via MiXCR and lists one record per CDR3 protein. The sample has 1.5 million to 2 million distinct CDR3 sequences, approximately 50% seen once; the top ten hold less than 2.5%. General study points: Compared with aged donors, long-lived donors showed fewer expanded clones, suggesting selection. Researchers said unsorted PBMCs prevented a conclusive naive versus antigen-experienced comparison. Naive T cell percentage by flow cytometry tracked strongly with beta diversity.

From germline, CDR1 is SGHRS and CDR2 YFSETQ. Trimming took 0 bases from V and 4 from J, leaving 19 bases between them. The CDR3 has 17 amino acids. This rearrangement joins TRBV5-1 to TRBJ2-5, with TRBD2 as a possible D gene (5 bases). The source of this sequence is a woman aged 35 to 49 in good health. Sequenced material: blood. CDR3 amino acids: CASSLGPSKGVGETQYF. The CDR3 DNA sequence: TGCGCCAGCAGCTTGGGTCCTAGCAAGGGCGTGGGAGAGACCCAGTACTTC. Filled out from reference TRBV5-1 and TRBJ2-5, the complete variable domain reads KAGVTQTPRYLIKTRGQQVTLSCSPISGHRSVSWYQQTPGQGLQFLFEYFSETQRNKGNFPGRFSGRQFSNSRSEMNVSTLELGDSALYLCASSLGPSKGVGETQYFGPGTRLLVL.